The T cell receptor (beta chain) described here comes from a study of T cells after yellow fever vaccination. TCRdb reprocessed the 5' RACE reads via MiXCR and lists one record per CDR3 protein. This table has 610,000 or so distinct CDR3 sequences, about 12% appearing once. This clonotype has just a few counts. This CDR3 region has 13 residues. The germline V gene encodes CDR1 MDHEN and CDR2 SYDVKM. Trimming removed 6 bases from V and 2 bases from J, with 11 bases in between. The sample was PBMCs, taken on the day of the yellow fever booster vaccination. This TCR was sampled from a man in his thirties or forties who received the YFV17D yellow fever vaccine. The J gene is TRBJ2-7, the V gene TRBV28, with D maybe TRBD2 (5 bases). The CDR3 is CASSRGHAYEQYF. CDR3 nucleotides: TGTGCCAGCAGCCGAGGGCACGCCTACGAGCAGTACTTC.